This passage covers 10 T cell receptor beta chains from one sample sequenced in a study of CD8 T cells in ankylosing spondylitis. TCRdb re-derived calls from the 5' RACE reads in MiXCR, one entry per CDR3 protein. The sample has a few hundred thousand distinct CDR3 sequences; over 15% are singletons. Specimen: blood, either unsorted or a sorted T cell fraction (not recorded which). These receptors originate from a male donor with ankylosing spondylitis or in good health (not recorded which).

In its sample, this clonotype ranks as large. The chain joins TRBV5-4 to TRBJ2-3; D is undetermined. Germline loops: CDR1 SGHNT, CDR2 YYREEE (reference sequence). The CDR3 consists of 11 residues. The V gene lost 3 bases and the J gene lost 2 bases, with 1 base spanning the gap. The CDR3: CASSYTDTQYF. The CDR3 DNA reads TGTGCCAGCAGCTACACAGATACGCAGTATTTT.

This clonotype was seen more than once but under ten times. V gene TRBV29-1 combines with J gene TRBJ2-3; 14 bases fit TRBD2. From germline, CDR1 is SQVTM and CDR2 ANQGSEA. This CDR3 spans 14 amino acids. Trimming cost V 3 bases and J 4 bases; bases outside gene matches: 0. The CDR3 region is CSVEGLAGADTQYF. The CDR3 DNA follows: TGCAGCGTTGAGGGACTAGCGGGAGCAGATACGCAGTATTTT.

The chain recombines TRBV12-3 or TRBV12-4 with TRBJ2-5, with 10 bases matching TRBD2. This CDR3 contains 15 residues. Trimming at V came to 5 bases and at J to 4 bases, leaving 7 bases not matched to a gene. DNA of the CDR3: TGTGCCAGCAGTCCATGGACTAGCGGCGGAGAGACCCAGTACTTC. Amino acid sequence: CASSPWTSGGETQYF.

This clonotype was seen a few times. The gene calls are TRBV7-9 and TRBJ2-7; perhaps D is TRBD1 or TRBD2 (7 bases each). V gave up 11 bases and J gave up 4 bases, with 18 bases separating them. The germline gives CDR1 SEHNR, CDR2 FQNEAQ (reference sequence). CDR3 length: 13 amino acids. CDR3: CASGGVSAYEQYF. CDR3 nucleotides: TGTGCCTCAGGGGGGGTGTCCGCGTACGAGCAGTACTTC.

This clonotype occurred once. The chain combines TRBV5-1 with TRBJ2-7, with 14 bases identical to TRBD2. The CDR3 spans 14 residues. CDR1 and CDR2 from the germline V gene are SGHRS and YFSETQ. V dropped 4 bases and J dropped 5; count of bases not matched to a gene: 2. Here the CDR3 reads CASSEGLAGDEQYF. As DNA, the CDR3 is TGCGCCAGCAGCGAGGGACTAGCGGGAGACGAGCAGTACTTC.

The V and J genes are TRBV18 and TRBJ1-2; 7 positions agree with TRBD1. This CDR3 has 15 residues. V shed 1 base and J 3 bases; nucleotides not matched to a gene: 5. Germline CDR1 KGHSH, CDR2 LQKENI. The DNA of the CDR3 is TGTGCCAGCTCACCACAAACAGGGGTGGACTATGGCTACACCTTC. Translation gives CASSPQTGVDYGYTF.

This sequence joins TRBV12-3 or TRBV12-4 and TRBJ2-5, with TRBD1 matching 7 bases. The CDR3 has 14 amino acids. V lost 6 bases to trimming and J lost 4 bases; unmatched junction nucleotides: 8. The CDR3 spells CASSPRQGRETQYF. The DNA of the CDR3 is TGTGCCAGCAGCCCAAGACAGGGACGAGAGACCCAGTACTTC.

The J gene is TRBJ1-3, the V gene TRBV12-3 or TRBV12-4, with D maybe TRBD1 (6 bases). This CDR3 has 16 residues. Trimming took off 5 bases at V and 0 bases at J, with 14 bases between the two ends. CDR3 sequence (DNA): TGTGCCAGCAGTGCCCGAGACAGGAGCTCTGGAAACACCATATATTTT. Its protein is CASSARDRSSGNTIYF.

This clonotype has more than one count but fewer than ten. V and J are TRBV20-1 and TRBJ2-7; TRBD2 aligns across 9 bases. The CDR3 covers 12 residues. Germline V gene data show CDR1 as DFQATT and CDR2 as SNEGSKA (reference sequence). V was pared by 4 bases and J by 6 bases, with 4 bases of the junction left unmatched. For the CDR3, the DNA is TGCAGTGCTACGACTAGCGGCATCGAGCAGTACTTC. As protein: CSATTSGIEQYF.

Ten or more counts support this clonotype. This chain links TRBV12-3 or TRBV12-4 with TRBJ2-7; D is unresolved. The CDR3 totals 11 residues. Trimming took off 5 bases at V and 1 base at J, with 3 bases between the two ends. CDR3 DNA: TGTGCCAGCAGTATATCCTACGAGCAGTACTTC. Translated, it gives CASSISYEQYF.